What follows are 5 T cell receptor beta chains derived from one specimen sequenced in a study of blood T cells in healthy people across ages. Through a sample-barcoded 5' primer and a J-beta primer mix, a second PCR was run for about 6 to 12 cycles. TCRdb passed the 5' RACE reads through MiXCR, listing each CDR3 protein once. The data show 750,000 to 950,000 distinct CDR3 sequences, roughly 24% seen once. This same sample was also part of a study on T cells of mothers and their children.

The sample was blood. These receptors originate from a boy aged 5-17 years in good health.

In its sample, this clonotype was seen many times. CDR3: CASSEGGGSYNEQFF. The CDR3 bases are TGTGCCAGCAGTGAAGGGGGGGGGTCGTACAATGAGCAGTTCTTC. The chain links TRBV25-1 to TRBJ2-1, with 7 bases that match TRBD2. V dropped 2 bases and J dropped 4; count of bases not matched to a gene: 5. This CDR3 comprises 15 residues. The germline CDR1 and CDR2 sequences are MGHDK and SYGVNS.

The CDR3 nucleotides are TGTGCCAGCAGCCCCCGGTCCAGAGAGCGAGAGACCCAGTACTTC. Amino acids: CASSPRSRERETQYF. This chain joins TRBV5-5 and TRBJ2-5; no definite D call. Germline-derived CDR1 and CDR2 are SGHKS and YYEKEE (reference sequence). Between the trimmed V and J ends, which lost 4 bases and 4 bases, there was a span of 17 bases. This CDR3 spans 15 amino acids.

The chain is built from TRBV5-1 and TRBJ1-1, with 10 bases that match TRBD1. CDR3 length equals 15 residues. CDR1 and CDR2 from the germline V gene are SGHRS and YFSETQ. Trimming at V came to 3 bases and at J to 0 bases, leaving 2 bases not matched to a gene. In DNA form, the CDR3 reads TGCGCCAGCAGCTGGACAGGGGGTTTGAACACTGAAGCTTTCTTT. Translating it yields CASSWTGGLNTEAFF.

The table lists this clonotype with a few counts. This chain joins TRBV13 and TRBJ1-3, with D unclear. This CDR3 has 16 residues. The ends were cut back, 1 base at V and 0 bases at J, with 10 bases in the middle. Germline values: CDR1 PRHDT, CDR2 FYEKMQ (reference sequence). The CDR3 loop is CASSLEGDLSGNTIYF. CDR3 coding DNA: TGTGCCAGCAGCTTAGAGGGTGACCTCTCTGGAAACACCATATATTTT.

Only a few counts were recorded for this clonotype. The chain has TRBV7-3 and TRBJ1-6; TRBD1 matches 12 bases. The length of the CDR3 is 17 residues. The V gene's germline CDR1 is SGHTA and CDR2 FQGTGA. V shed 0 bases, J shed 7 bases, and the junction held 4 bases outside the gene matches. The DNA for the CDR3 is TGTGCCAGCAGCTTAACAGGGACAGGGGGCAGGAATTCACCCCTCCACTTT. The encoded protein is CASSLTGTGGRNSPLHF.